This is a list of T cell receptor beta chains from one sample in a study of blood T cell repertoires in COVID-19. TCRdb's copy holds only in-frame clones and misses some; the assay was immunoSEQ multiplex PCR. This sample carries 70,000 to 80,000 clones, approximately 80% of them seen once, and the ten largest clones take roughly 12%. Specimen: peripheral blood. The receptors were sampled from a human donor in a cohort sampled during active COVID-19. Each CDR3 is given with its conserved first and last residue. Each record gives: D gene, clone size, V gene, J gene, CDR3 length, CDR3 protein, CDR3 DNA. D genes are given only for firm matches. Clone size appears in some rows only: once, few, many, or a class for an expanded clone.

d_call: TRBD1
clone_size: NA
v_call: TRBV7-3
j_call: TRBJ1-4
cdr3_length: 19
cdr3_aa: CASSSIIYDRGQGREKLFF
cdr3_nt: TGTGCCAGCAGCTCCATAATTTACGATAGGGGACAGGGACGGGAAAAACTGTTTTTT

d_call: NA
clone_size: once
v_call: TRBV28
j_call: TRBJ2-3
cdr3_length: 12
cdr3_aa: CASIGRPDTQYF
cdr3_nt: TGTGCCAGCATAGGGAGACCTGATACGCAGTATTTT

d_call: TRBD1
clone_size: NA
v_call: TRBV3-1/TRBV3-2
j_call: TRBJ2-7
cdr3_length: 15
cdr3_aa: CASSQGGDRSYEQYF
cdr3_nt: TGTGCCAGCAGCCAAGGAGGGGACAGATCCTACGAGCAGTACTTC

d_call: TRBD1
clone_size: few
v_call: TRBV6-2/TRBV6-3
j_call: TRBJ2-3
cdr3_length: 15
cdr3_aa: CASSRRTGLADTQYF
cdr3_nt: TGTGCCAGCAGCCGTCGGACAGGCTTAGCAGATACGCAGTATTTT

d_call: NA
clone_size: NA
v_call: TRBV5-1
j_call: TRBJ2-4
cdr3_length: 16
cdr3_aa: CASSLGQTLAKNIQYF
cdr3_nt: TGCGCCAGCAGCCTGGGTCAGACTCTAGCCAAAAACATTCAGTACTTC

d_call: NA
clone_size: NA
v_call: TRBV21-1
j_call: TRBJ2-2
cdr3_length: 19
cdr3_aa: CASSKGVTSDPPGTGELFF
cdr3_nt: TGTGCCAGCAGCAAAGGTGTGACTAGCGACCCCCCGGGGACCGGGGAGCTGTTTTTT

d_call: NA
clone_size: NA
v_call: TRBV7-3
j_call: TRBJ2-5
cdr3_length: 13
cdr3_aa: CASSLTGLGTQYF
cdr3_nt: TGTGCCAGCAGCTTAACGGGACTGGGGACCCAGTACTTC

d_call: NA
clone_size: once
v_call: TRBV7-2
j_call: TRBJ2-2
cdr3_length: 14
cdr3_aa: CASLTGGRSGELFF
cdr3_nt: TGTGCCAGCTTGACCGGGGGGCGCTCCGGGGAGCTGTTTTTT

d_call: NA
clone_size: NA
v_call: TRBV28
j_call: TRBJ2-7
cdr3_length: 13
cdr3_aa: CASRMEVLKEQYF
cdr3_nt: TGTGCCAGCAGAATGGAGGTGCTGAAGGAGCAGTACTTC

d_call: NA
clone_size: few
v_call: TRBV5-4
j_call: TRBJ1-2
cdr3_length: 14
cdr3_aa: CASSFRGAGYGYTF
cdr3_nt: TGTGCCAGCAGCTTTAGGGGCGCCGGCTATGGCTACACCTTC

d_call: NA
clone_size: NA
v_call: TRBV20-1
j_call: TRBJ1-4
cdr3_length: 11
cdr3_aa: CSAVIGEKLFF
cdr3_nt: TGCAGTGCTGTAATCGGTGAAAAACTGTTTTTT

d_call: TRBD2
clone_size: NA
v_call: TRBV9
j_call: TRBJ2-3
cdr3_length: 15
cdr3_aa: CASSVEGLAADTQYF
cdr3_nt: TGTGCCAGCAGCGTAGAGGGGCTAGCGGCAGATACGCAGTATTTT

d_call: TRBD2
clone_size: NA
v_call: TRBV2
j_call: TRBJ2-7
cdr3_length: 13
cdr3_aa: CASSWGGSYEQYF
cdr3_nt: TGTGCCAGCAGTTGGGGGGGGTCCTACGAGCAGTACTTC

d_call: TRBD2
clone_size: NA
v_call: TRBV5-5
j_call: TRBJ2-5
cdr3_length: 18
cdr3_aa: CASSSFPGLAGEQETQYF
cdr3_nt: TGTGCCAGCAGCTCCTTCCCCGGACTAGCGGGGGAGCAAGAGACCCAGTACTTC

d_call: TRBD1
clone_size: NA
v_call: TRBV7-9
j_call: TRBJ2-7
cdr3_length: 13
cdr3_aa: CASSKDRGYEQYF
cdr3_nt: TGTGCCAGCAGTAAAGACAGGGGCTACGAGCAGTACTTC

d_call: TRBD1
clone_size: NA
v_call: TRBV10-3
j_call: TRBJ2-7
cdr3_length: 15
cdr3_aa: CAISESKGAPYEQYF
cdr3_nt: TGTGCCATCAGTGAGTCGAAGGGGGCCCCCTACGAGCAGTACTTC

d_call: NA
clone_size: once
v_call: TRBV28
j_call: TRBJ2-2
cdr3_length: 16
cdr3_aa: CASRRRDRWNTGELFF
cdr3_nt: TGTGCCAGCAGACGCAGGGATCGCTGGAACACCGGGGAGCTGTTTTTT

d_call: NA
clone_size: few
v_call: TRBV7-9
j_call: TRBJ1-6
cdr3_length: 15
cdr3_aa: CASSLDLGAQSPLHF
cdr3_nt: TGTGCCAGCAGCTTAGACTTAGGGGCTCAGTCACCCCTCCACTTT